This entry describes one TCR beta chain. The protocol was immunoSEQ multiplex PCR, while the TCRdb copy is restricted to in-frame clones and leaves out a portion. This sample has around 31,000 clones, with around 90% found just once. This record belongs to a study of OX40 agonist ivuxolimab in advanced cancers. Background on the study: While on treatment, patients had intravenous ivuxolimab at 0.01 to 10 mg/kg every 2 weeks. Dose-escalation cases comprised hepatocellular carcinoma, melanoma, renal cell or head and neck cancer.

Patients with autoimmune history or systemic immunosuppression were excluded. This receptor was taken from an adult with an advanced solid tumor such as melanoma, head and neck, liver or kidney cancer. This material consisted of CD4+ or CD8+ T cells sorted from blood, taken in a trial of the OX40 agonist ivuxolimab.

This chain's CDR3 is CASSPQGLDNEQFF. DNA for the CDR3: TGTGCCAGCAGTCCCCAGGGACTTGACAATGAGCAGTTCTTC. V gene TRBV28 combines with J gene TRBJ2-1; TRBD2 is a possible D gene (6 bases). Trimming shortened V by 5 bases and J by 5 bases, and 13 bases separated the two germline ends. The CDR3 extends over 14 amino acids. In germline, CDR1 is MDHEN, CDR2 SYDVKM.